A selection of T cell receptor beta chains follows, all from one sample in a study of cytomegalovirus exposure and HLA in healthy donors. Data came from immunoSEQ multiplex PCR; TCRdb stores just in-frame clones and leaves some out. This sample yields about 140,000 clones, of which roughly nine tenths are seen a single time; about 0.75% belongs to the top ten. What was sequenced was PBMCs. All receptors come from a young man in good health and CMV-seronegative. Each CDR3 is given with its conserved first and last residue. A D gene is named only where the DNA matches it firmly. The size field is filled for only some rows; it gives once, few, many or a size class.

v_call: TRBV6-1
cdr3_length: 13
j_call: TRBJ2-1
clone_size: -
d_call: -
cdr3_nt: TGTGCCAGCAGTGAAGGGGGACTTCCAGAGCAGTTCTTC
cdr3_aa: CASSEGGLPEQFF

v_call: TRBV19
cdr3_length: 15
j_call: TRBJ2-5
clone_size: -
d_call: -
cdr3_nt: TGTGCCAGTAGTACCAACAGGGCCAACCAAGAGACCCAGTACTTC
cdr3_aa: CASSTNRANQETQYF

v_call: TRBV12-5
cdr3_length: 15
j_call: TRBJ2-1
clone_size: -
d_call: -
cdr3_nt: TGTGCTAGTGACTTGGGGTTGGGGGGATACAATGAGCAGTTCTTC
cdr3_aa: CASDLGLGGYNEQFF

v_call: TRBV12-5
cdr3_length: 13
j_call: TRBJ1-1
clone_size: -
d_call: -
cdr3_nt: TGTGCTAGTGTTACAGGTGGGGGGGGAAGAGCTTTCTTT
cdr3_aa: CASVTGGGGRAFF

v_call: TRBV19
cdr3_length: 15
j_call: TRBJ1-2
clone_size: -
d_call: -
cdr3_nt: TGTGCCAGTAGTATGTTCGTGCAGGCTCTCTATGGCTACACCTTC
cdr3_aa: CASSMFVQALYGYTF

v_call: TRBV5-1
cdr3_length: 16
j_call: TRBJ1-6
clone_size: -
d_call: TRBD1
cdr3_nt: TGCGCCAGCAGCCTAGGACAGGACTCCTATAATTCACCCCTCCACTTT
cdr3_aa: CASSLGQDSYNSPLHF

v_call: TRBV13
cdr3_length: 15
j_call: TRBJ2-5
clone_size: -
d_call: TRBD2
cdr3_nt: TGTGCCAGCAGCTTAGACGGGGACGGGGGGGAGACCCAGTACTTC
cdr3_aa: CASSLDGDGGETQYF

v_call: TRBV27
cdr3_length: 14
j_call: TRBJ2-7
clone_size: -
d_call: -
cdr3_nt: TGTGCCAGCAGTTTAACGGGGAGCTCCTACGAGCAGTACTTC
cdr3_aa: CASSLTGSSYEQYF

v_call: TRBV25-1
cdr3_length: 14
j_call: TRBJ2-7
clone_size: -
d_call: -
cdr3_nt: TGTGCCAGCAGTGAATTGGGCAGATCGGGAGAGCAGTACTTC
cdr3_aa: CASSELGRSGEQYF

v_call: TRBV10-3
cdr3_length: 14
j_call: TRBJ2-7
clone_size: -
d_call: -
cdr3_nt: TGTGCCATCAGTGTAGGCAGGGGTGACTACGAGCAGTACTTC
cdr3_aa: CAISVGRGDYEQYF

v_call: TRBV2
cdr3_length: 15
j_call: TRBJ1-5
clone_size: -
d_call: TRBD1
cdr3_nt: TGTGCCAGCAGACCCCCGGGACAGGAGTCGTGGCCCCAGCATTTT
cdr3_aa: CASRPPGQESWPQHF

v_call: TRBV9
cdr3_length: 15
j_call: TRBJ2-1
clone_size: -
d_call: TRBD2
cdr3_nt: TGTGCCAGCAGCCCGGGAGGGGGGATTCGGGATGAGCAGTTCTTC
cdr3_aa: CASSPGGGIRDEQFF

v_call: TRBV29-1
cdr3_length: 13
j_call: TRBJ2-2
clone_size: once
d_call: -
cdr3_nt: TGCAGCGTTGAGACAGTGGTCACCGGGGAGCTGTTTTTT
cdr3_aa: CSVETVVTGELFF

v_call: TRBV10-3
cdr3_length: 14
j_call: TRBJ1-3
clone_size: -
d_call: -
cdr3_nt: TGTGCCATCATTTCAGATCGCTCTGGAAACACCATATATTTT
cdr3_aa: CAIISDRSGNTIYF

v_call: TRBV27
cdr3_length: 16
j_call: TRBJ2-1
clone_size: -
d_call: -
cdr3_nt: TGTGCCAGCAGTTTAGGAGGGAGCCGCACCTACAATGAGCAGTTCTTC
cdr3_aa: CASSLGGSRTYNEQFF

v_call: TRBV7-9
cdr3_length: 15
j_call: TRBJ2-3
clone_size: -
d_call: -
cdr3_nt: TGTGCCAGCAGCTCTCCCGAGACTCCCACAGATACGCAGTATTTT
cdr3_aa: CASSSPETPTDTQYF

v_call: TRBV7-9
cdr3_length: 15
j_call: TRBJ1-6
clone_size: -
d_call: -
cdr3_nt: TGTGCCAGCAGCATTACAGACTCCTATAATTCACCCCTCCACTTT
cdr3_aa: CASSITDSYNSPLHF

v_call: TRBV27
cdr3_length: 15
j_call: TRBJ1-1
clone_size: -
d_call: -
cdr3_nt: TGTGCCAGCAGTTTGGTTGGGGCGGTGGACACTGAAGCTTTCTTT
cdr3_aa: CASSLVGAVDTEAFF

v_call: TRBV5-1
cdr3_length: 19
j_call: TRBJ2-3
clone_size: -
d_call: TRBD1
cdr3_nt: TGCGCCAGCAGCTTGGAGATAGAATTCGGGACAGGGGGTGGGGATACGCAGTATTTT
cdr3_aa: CASSLEIEFGTGGGDTQYF

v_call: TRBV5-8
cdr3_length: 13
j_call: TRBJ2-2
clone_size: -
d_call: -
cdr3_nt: TGTGCCAGCAGCTTCAGGGGCACCGGGGAGCTGTTTTTT
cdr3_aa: CASSFRGTGELFF

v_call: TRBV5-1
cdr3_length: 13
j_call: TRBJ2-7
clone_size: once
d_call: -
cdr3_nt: TGCGCCAGCAGCTTCCTCAGGGGAAACGAGCAGTACTTC
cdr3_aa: CASSFLRGNEQYF

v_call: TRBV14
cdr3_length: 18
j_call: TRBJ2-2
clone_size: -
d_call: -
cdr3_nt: TGTGCCAGCAGCCAAGATGTTGCGGGACTCCGAAACACCGGGGAGCTGTTTTTT
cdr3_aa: CASSQDVAGLRNTGELFF

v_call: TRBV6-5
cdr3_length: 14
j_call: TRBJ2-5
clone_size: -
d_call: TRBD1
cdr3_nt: TGTGCCAGCAGTCGGACAGGGGCAGAGGAGACCCAGTACTTC
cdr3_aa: CASSRTGAEETQYF

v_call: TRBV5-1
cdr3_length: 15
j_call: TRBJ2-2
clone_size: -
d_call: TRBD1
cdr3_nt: TGCGCCAGCAGCTTGTCAGGGGGCGAGAACGGGGAGCTGTTTTTT
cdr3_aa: CASSLSGGENGELFF

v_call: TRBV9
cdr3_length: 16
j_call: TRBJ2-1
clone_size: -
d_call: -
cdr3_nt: TGTGCCAGCAGCCGAGGACACGTCAGCTCCTACAATGAGCAGTTCTTC
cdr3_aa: CASSRGHVSSYNEQFF

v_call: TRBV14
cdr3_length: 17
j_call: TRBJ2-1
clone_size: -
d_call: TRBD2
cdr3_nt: TGTGCCAGCAGCCAGGACTTGACTAGCGGGATCTACAATGAGCAGTTCTTC
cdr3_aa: CASSQDLTSGIYNEQFF

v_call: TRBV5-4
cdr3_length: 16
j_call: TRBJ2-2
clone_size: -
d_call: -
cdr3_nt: TGTGCCAGCAGCTTGGTAGGGGAGGGGGACACCGGGGAGCTGTTTTTT
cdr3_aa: CASSLVGEGDTGELFF

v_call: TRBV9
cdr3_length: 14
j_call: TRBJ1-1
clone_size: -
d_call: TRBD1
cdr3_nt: TGTGCCAGCAGCGGAGGGACAGTTAACACTGAAGCTTTCTTT
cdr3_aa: CASSGGTVNTEAFF

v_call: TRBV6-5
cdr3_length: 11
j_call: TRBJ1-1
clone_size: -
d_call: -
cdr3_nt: TGTGCCAGCAGCCGACAGGAGGAAGCTTTCTTT
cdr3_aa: CASSRQEEAFF

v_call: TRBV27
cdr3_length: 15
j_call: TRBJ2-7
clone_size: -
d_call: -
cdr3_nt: TGTGCCAGCAGTTTAGGTGCCGCTACGGGCTACGAGCAGTACTTC
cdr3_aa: CASSLGAATGYEQYF

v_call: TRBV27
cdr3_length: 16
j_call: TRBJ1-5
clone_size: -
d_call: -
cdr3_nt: TGTGCCAGCGGGTTTGGGGAACAGGGATTGGGCCAGCCCCAGCATTTT
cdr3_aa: CASGFGEQGLGQPQHF

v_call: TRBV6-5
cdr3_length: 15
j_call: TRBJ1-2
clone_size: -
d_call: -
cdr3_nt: TGTGCCAGCAGCGATAACCACGGGGGGTTTTATGGCTACACCTTC
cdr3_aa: CASSDNHGGFYGYTF